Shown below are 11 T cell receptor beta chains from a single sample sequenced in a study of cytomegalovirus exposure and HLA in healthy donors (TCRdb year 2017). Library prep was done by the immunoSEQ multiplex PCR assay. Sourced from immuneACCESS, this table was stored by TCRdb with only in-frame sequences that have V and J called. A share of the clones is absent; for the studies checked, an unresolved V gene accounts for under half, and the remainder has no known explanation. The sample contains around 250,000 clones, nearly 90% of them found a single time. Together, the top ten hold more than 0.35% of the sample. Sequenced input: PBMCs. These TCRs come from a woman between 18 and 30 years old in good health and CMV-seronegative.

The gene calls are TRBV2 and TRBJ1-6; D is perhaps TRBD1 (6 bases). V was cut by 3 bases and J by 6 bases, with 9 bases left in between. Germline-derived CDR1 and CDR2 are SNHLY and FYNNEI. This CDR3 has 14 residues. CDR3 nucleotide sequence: TGTGCCAGCAGTGAGGGGGACATTAATTCACCCCTCCACTTT. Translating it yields CASSEGDINSPLHF.

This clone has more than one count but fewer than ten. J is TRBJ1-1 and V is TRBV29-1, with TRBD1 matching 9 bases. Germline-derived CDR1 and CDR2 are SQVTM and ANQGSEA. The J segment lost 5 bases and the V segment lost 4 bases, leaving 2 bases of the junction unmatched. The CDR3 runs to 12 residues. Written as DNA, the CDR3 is TGCAGCGTTGTAGGACAGGGGACTGAAGCTTTCTTT. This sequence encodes CSVVGQGTEAFF.

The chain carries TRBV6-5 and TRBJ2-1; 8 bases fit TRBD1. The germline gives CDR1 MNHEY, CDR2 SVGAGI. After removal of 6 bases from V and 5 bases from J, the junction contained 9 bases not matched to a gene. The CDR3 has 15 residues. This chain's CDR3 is CASSTNRDRNNEQFF. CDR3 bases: TGTGCCAGCAGCACGAACCGGGACAGGAACAATGAGCAGTTCTTC.

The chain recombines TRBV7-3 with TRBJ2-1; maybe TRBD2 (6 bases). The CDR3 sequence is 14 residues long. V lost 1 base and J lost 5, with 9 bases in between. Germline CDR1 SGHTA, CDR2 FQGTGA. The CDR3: CASSLIGGNNEQFF. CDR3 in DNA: TGTGCCAGCAGCTTAATCGGGGGTAACAATGAGCAGTTCTTC. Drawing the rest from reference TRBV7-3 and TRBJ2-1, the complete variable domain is GAGVSQTPSNKVTEKGKYVELRCDPISGHTALYWYRQSLGQGPEFLIYFQGTGAADDSGLPNDRFFAVRPEGSVSTLKIQRTERGDSAVYLCASSLIGGNNEQFFGPGTRLTVL.

CDR3 nucleotides: TGTGCCAGCAGCCCCCCCCCAATGAACACTGAAGCTTTCTTT. Translation gives CASSPPPMNTEAFF. The chain combines TRBV7-9 with TRBJ1-1; D remains unclear. V lost 5 bases, J lost 0 bases, and 10 bases lay in between. Germline CDR1 reads SEHNR; CDR2 reads FQNEAQ (reference sequence). The CDR3 sequence is 14 residues long. The full variable domain, its missing parts supplied by reference TRBV7-9 and TRBJ1-1, is DTGVSQNPRHKITKRGQNVTFRCDPISEHNRLYWYRQTLGQGPEFLTYFQNEAQLEKSRLLSDRFSAERPKGSFSTLEIQRTEQGDSAMYLCASSPPPMNTEAFFGQGTRLTVV.

The CDR3 region is CASSLSSTNTEAFF. Written as DNA, the CDR3 is TGCGCCAGCAGCTTGAGTAGTACGAACACTGAAGCTTTCTTT. V is TRBV5-1 and J is TRBJ1-1; no clear D gene. Trimming stripped 1 base from V and 1 base from J, with 8 bases between. Germline CDR1 SGHRS, CDR2 YFSETQ. The CDR3 runs 14 residues.

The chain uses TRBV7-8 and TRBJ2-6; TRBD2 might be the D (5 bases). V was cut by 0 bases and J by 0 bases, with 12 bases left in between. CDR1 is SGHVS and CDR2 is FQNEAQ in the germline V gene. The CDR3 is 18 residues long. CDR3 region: CASSLAGPGSSGANVLTF. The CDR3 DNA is TGTGCCAGCAGCTTAGCCGGTCCGGGGAGCTCTGGGGCCAACGTCCTGACTTTC. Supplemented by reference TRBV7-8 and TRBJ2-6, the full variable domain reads GAGVSQSPRYKVAKRGQDVALRCDPISGHVSLFWYQQALGQGPEFLTYFQNEAQLDKSGLPSDRFFAERPEGSVSTLKIQRTQQEDSAVYLCASSLAGPGSSGANVLTFGAGSRLTVL.

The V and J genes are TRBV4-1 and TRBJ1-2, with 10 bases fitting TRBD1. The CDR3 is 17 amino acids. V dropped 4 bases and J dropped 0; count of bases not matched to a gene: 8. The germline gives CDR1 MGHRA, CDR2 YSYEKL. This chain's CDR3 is CASSPLGQGGANYGYTF. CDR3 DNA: TGCGCCAGCAGCCCACTCGGACAGGGGGGAGCTAACTATGGCTACACCTTC.

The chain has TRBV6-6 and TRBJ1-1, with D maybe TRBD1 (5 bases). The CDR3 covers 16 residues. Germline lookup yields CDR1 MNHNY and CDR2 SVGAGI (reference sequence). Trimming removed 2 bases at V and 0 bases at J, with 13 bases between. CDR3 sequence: CASSYRTLWVNTEAFF. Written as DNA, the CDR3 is TGTGCCAGCAGTTACCGGACACTCTGGGTGAACACTGAAGCTTTCTTT.

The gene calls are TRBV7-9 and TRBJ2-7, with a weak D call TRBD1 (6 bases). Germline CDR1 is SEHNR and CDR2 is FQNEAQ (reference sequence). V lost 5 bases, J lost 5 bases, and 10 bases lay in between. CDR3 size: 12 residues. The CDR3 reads CASSTYRDEQYF. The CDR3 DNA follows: TGTGCCAGCAGCACTTACAGGGACGAGCAGTACTTC.

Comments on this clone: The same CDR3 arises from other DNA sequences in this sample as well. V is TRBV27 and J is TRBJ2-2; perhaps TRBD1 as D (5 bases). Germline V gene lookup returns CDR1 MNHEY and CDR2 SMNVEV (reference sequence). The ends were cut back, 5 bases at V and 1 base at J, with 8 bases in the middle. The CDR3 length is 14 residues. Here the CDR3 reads CASSPGQNTGELFF. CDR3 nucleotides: TGTGCCAGCAGTCCTGGACAGAACACCGGGGAGCTGTTTTTT.